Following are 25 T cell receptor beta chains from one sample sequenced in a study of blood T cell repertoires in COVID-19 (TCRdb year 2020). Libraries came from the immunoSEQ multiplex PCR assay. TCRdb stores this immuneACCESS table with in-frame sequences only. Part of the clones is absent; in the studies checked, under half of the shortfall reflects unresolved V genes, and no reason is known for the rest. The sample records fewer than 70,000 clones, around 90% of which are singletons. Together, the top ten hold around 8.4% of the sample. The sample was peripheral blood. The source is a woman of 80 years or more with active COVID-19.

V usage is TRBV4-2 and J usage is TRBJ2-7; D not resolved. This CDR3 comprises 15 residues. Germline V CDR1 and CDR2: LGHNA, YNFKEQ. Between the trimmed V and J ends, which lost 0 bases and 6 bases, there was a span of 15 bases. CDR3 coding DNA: TGTGCCAGCAGCCAAGATCACCACCGAGCTGGCGAGCAGTACTTC. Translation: CASSQDHHRAGEQYF.

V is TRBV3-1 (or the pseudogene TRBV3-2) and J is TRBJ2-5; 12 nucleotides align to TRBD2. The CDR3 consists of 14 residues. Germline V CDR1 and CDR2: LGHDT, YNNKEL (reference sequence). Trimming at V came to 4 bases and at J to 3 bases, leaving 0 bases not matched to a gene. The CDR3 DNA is TGTGCCAGCAGCCGACTAGCGGGGGAAGAGACCCAGTACTTC. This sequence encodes CASSRLAGEETQYF.

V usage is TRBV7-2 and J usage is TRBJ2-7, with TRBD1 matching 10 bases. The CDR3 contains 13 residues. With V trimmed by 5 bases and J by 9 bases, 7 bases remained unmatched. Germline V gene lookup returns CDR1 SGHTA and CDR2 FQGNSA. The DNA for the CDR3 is TGTGCCAGCAGCCCGACAGGGGGCTTTGGGCAGTACTTC. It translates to CASSPTGGFGQYF. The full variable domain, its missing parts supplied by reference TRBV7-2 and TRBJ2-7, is GAGVSQSPSNKVTEKGKDVELRCDPISGHTALYWYRQSLGQGLEFLIYFQGNSAPDKSGLPSDRFSAERTGGSVSTLTIQRTQQEDSAVYLCASSPTGGFGQYFGPGTRLTVT.

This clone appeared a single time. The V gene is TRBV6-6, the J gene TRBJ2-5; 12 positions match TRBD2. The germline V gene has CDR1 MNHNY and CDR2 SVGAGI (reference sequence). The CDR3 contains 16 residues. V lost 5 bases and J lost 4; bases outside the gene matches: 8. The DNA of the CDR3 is TGTGCCAGCAGTCGCGGACTAGCGGGAAACGGAGAGACCCAGTACTTC. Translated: CASSRGLAGNGETQYF.

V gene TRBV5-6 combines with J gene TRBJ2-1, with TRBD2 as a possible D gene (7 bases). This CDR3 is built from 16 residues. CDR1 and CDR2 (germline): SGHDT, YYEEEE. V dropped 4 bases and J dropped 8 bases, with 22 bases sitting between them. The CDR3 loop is CASSQSRGALPDEQFF. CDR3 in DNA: TGTGCCAGCAGCCAAAGTCGGGGGGCCCTTCCGGATGAGCAGTTCTTC.

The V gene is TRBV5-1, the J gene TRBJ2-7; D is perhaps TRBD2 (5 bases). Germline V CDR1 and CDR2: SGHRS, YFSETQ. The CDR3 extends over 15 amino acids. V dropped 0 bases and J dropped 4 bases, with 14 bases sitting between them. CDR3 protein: CASSLDVGRGYEQYV. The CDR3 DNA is TGCGCCAGCAGCTTGGATGTAGGGAGAGGGTACGAGCAGTACGTC.

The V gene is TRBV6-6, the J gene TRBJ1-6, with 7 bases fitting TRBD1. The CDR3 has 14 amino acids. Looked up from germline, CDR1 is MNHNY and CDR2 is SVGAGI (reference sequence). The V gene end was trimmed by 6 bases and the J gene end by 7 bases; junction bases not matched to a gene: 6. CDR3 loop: CASRLTGRNSPLHF. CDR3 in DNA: TGTGCCAGCAGGCTGACAGGGCGGAATTCACCCCTCCACTTT.

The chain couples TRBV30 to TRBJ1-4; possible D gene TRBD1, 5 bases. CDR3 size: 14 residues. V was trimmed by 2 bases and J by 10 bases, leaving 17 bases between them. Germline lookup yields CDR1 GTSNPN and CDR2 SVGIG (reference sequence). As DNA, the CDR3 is TGTGCCTGGAGTCAAAGTTCAGGGTTCGGAAAACTGTTTTTT. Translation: CAWSQSSGFGKLFF.

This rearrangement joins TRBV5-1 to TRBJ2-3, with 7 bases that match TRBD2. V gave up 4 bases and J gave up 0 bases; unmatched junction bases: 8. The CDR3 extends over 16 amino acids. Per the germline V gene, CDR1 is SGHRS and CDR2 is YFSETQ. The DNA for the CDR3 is TGCGCCAGCAGCCAATACTTGGGGGGGAGCACAGATACGCAGTATTTT. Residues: CASSQYLGGSTDTQYF.

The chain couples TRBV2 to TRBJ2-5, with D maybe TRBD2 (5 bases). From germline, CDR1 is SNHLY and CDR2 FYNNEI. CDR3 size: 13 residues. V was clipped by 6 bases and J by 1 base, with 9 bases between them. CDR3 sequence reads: CASSLGSQETQYF. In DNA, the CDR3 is TGTGCCAGCAGCTTGGGGAGCCAAGAGACCCAGTACTTC.

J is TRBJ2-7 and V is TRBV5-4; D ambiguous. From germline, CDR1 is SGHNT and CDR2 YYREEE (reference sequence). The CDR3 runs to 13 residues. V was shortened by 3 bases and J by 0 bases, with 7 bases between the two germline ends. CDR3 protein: CASSSSSSYEQYF. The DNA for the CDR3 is TGTGCCAGCAGCTCCTCGTCCTCCTACGAGCAGTACTTC.

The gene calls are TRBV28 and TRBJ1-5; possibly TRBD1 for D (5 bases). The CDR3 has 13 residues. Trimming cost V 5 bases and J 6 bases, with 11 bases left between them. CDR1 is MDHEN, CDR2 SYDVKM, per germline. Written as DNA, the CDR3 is TGTGCCAGCAGTGTGAACGGGGGTCAGCCCCAGCATTTT. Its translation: CASSVNGGQPQHF.

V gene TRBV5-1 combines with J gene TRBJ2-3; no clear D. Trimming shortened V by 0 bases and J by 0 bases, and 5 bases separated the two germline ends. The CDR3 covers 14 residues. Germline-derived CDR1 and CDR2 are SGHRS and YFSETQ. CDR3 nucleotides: TGCGCCAGCAGCTTGGGTCCTAGCACAGATACGCAGTATTTT. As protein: CASSLGPSTDTQYF. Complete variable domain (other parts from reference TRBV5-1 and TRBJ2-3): KAGVTQTPRYLIKTRGQQVTLSCSPISGHRSVSWYQQTPGQGLQFLFEYFSETQRNKGNFPGRFSGRQFSNSRSEMNVSTLELGDSALYLCASSLGPSTDTQYFGPGTRLTVL.

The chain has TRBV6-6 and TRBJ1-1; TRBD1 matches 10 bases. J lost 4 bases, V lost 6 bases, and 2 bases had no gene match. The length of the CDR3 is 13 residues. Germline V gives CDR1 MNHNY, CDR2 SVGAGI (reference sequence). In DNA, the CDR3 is TGTGCCAGCAGGACAGGGGGCGGCACTGAAGCTTTCTTT. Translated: CASRTGGGTEAFF.

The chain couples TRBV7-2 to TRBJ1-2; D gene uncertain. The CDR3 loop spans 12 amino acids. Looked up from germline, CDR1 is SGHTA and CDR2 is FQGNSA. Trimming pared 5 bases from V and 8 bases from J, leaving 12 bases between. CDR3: CASSPGWKGYTF. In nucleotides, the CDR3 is TGTGCCAGCAGCCCAGGTTGGAAGGGCTACACCTTC.

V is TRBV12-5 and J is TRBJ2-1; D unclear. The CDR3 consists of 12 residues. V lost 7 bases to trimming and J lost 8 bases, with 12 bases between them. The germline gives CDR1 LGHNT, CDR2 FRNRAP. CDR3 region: CASVLSVDEQFF. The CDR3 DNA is TGTGCTAGTGTCCTGAGTGTCGATGAGCAGTTCTTC.

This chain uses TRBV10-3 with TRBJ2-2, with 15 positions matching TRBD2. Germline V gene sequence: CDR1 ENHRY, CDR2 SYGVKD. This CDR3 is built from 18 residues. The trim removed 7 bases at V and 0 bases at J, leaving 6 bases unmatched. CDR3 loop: CAIKPGLAGGPNTGELFF. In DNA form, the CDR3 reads TGTGCCATCAAGCCGGGACTAGCGGGGGGCCCGAACACCGGGGAGCTGTTTTTT.

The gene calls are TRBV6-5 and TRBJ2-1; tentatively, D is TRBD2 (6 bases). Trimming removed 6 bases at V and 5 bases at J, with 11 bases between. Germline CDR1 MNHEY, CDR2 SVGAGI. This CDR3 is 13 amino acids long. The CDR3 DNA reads TGTGCCAGCAGGGCTAGCGAGAACAATGAGCAGTTCTTC. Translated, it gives CASRASENNEQFF.

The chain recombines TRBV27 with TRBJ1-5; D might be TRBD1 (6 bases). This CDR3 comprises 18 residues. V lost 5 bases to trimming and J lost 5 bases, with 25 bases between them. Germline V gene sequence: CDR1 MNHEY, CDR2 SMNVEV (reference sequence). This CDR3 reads CASSLYPGSGDRDQPQHF. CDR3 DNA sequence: TGTGCCAGCAGTCTGTACCCCGGGTCAGGGGATAGGGATCAGCCCCAGCATTTT.

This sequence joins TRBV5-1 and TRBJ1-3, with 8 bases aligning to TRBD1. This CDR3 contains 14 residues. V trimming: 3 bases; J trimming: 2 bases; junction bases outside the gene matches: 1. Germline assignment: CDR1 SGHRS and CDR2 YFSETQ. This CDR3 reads CASSSGGPGNTIYF. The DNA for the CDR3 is TGCGCCAGCAGCTCAGGGGGCCCTGGAAACACCATATATTTT.

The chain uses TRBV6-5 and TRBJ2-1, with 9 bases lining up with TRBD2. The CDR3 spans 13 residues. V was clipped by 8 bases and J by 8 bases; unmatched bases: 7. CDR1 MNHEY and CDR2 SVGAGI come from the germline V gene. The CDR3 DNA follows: TGTGCCAGCTGTTGCGGGAGGGGTCATGAGCAGTTCTTC. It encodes CASCCGRGHEQFF.

The CDR3 region has the DNA TGTGCCAGCAGCCAGGACAGAAGCACAGATACGCAGTATTTT. This sequence encodes CASSQDRSTDTQYF. The chain employs TRBV7-8 and TRBJ2-3, with a weak D call TRBD1 (6 bases). This CDR3 is built from 14 residues. In germline, CDR1 is SGHVS, CDR2 FQNEAQ. Trimming removed 5 bases at V and 0 bases at J, with 9 bases between.

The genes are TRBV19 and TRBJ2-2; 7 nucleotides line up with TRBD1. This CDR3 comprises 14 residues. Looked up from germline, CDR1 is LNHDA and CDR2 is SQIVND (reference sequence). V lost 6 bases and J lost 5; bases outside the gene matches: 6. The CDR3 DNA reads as TGTGCCAGTAGAGTTACAGGGGATACCGGGGAGCTGTTTTTT. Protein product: CASRVTGDTGELFF.

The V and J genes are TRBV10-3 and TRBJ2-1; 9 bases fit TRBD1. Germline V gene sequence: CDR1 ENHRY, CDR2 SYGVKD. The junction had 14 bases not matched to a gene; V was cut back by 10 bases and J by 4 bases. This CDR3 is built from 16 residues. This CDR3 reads CATFRPNRGRYNEQFF. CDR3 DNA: TGTGCCACCTTCCGACCCAACAGGGGGCGGTACAATGAGCAGTTCTTC.

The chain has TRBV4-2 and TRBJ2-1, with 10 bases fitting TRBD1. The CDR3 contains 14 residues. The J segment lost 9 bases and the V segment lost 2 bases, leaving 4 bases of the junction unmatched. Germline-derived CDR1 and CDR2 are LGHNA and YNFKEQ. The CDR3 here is CASSQPDRGGEQFF. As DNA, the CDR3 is TGTGCCAGCAGCCAACCGGACAGGGGGGGTGAGCAGTTCTTC.